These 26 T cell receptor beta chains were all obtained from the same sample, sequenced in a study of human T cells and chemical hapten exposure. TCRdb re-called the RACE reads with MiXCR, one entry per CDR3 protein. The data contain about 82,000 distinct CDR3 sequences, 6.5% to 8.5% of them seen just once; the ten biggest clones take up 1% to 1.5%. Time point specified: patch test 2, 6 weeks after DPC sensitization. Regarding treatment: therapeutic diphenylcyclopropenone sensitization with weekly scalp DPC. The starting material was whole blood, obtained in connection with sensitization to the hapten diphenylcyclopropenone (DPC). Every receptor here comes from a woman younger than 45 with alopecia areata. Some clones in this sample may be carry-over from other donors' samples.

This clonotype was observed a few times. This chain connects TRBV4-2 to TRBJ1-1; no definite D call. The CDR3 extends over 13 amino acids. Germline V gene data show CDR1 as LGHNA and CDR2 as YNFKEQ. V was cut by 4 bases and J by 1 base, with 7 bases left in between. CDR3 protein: CASSLQQNTEAFF. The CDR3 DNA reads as TGTGCCAGCAGCCTTCAACAGAACACTGAAGCTTTCTTT.

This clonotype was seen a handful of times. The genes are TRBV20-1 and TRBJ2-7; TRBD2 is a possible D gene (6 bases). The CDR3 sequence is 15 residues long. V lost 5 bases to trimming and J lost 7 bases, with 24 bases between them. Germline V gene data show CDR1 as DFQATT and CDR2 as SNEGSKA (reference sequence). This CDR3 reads CSAPARGSALKEQYF. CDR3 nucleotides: TGCAGTGCTCCCGCCCGGGGGTCCGCTCTTAAGGAGCAGTACTTC.

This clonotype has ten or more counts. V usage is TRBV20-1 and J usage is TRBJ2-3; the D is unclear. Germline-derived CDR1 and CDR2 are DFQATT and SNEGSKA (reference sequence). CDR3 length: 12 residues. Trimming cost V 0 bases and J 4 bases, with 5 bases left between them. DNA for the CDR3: TGCAGTGCTAGAGATATACCAGATACGCAGTATTTT. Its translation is CSARDIPDTQYF.

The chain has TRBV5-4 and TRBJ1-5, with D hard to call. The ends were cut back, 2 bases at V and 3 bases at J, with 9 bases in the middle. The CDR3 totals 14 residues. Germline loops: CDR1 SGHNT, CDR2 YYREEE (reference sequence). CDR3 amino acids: CASSLRGPNQPQHF. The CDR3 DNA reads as TGTGCCAGCAGCTTACGAGGGCCCAATCAGCCCCAGCATTTT.

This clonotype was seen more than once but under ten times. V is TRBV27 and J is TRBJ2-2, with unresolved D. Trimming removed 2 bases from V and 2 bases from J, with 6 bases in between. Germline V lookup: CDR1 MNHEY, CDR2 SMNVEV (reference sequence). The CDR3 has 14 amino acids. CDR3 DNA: TGTGCCAGCAGTTTAGGCAGTAACACCGGGGAGCTGTTTTTT. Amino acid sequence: CASSLGSNTGELFF.

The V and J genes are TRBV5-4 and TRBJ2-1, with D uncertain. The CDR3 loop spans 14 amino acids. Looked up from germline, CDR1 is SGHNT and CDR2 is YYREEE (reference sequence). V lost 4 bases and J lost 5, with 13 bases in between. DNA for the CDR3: TGTGCCAGCAGCCCGTCCCGCCCGGACAATGAGCAGTTCTTC. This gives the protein CASSPSRPDNEQFF.

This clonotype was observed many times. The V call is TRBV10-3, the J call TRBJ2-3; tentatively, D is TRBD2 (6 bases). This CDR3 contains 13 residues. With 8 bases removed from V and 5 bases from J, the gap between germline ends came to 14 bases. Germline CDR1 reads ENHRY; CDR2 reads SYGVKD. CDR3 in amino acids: CAIRGLAQDTQYF. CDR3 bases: TGTGCCATCCGGGGGTTAGCGCAAGATACGCAGTATTTT.

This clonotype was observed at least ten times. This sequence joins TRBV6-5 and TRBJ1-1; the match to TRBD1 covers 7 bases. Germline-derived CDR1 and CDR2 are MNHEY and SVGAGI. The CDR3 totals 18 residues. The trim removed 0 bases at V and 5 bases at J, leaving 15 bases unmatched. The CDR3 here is CASSYSNHRGLDVTEAFF. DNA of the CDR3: TGTGCCAGCAGTTACTCGAATCACAGGGGATTAGACGTGACTGAAGCTTTCTTT.

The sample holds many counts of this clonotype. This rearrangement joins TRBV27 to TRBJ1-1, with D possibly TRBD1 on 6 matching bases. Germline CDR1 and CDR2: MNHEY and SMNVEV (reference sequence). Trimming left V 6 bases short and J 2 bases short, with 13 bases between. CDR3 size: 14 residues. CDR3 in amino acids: CASSTLDSNTEAFF. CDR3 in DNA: TGTGCCAGCAGCACCTTGGACAGCAACACTGAAGCTTTCTTT.

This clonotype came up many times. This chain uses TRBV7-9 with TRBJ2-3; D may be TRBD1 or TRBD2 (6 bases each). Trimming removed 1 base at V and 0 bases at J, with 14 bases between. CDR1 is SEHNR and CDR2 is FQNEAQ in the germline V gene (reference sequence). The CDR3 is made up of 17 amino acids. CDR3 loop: CASSLGAGGGSTDTQYF. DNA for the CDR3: TGTGCCAGCAGCTTAGGTGCCGGGGGCGGAAGCACAGATACGCAGTATTTT.

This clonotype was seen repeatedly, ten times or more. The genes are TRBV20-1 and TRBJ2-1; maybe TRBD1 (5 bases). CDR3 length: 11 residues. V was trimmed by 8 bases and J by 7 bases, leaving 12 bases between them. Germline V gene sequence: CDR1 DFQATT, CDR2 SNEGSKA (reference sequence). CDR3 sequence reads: CSPGWVNEQFF. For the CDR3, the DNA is TGCAGTCCAGGGTGGGTAAATGAGCAGTTCTTC.

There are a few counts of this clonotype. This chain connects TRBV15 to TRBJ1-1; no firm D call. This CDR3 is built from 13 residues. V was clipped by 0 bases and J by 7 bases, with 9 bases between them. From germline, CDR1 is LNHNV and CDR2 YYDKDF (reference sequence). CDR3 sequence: CATSRDHLGEAFF. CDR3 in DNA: TGTGCCACCAGCAGAGATCATCTGGGTGAAGCTTTCTTT.

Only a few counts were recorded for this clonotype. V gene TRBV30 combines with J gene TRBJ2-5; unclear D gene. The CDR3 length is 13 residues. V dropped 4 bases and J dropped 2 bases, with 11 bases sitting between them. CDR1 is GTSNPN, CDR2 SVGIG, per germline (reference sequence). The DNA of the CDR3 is TGTGCCTGGACCCAGCCGAATCAAGAGACCCAGTACTTC. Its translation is CAWTQPNQETQYF.

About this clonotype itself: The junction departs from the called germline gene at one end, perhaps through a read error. CDR3 DNA sequence: TGTACCAGCTCACCATATCGACAGGGGGCAAGCTCCTACGAGCAGTACTTC. Residues: CTSSPYRQGASSYEQYF. The rearrangement joins TRBV18 to TRBJ2-7; 10 positions agree with TRBD1. This CDR3 is built from 17 residues. CDR1 and CDR2 (germline): KGHSH, LQKENI.

CDR3 DNA: TGCAGCGTTGACAGTAACACCGGGGAGCTGTTTTTT. It specifies CSVDSNTGELFF. This rearrangement joins TRBV29-1 to TRBJ2-2; D unclear. Germline CDR1 and CDR2: SQVTM and ANQGSEA. This CDR3 has 12 residues. V lost 3 bases and J 2 bases, leaving 4 bases between the germline ends.

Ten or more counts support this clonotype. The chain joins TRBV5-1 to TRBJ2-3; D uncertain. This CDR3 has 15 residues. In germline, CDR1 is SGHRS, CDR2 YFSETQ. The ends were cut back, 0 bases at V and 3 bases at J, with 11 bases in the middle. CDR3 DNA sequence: TGCGCCAGCAGCTTGGAGGGTAGGAGAACAGATACGCAGTATTTT. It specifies CASSLEGRRTDTQYF.

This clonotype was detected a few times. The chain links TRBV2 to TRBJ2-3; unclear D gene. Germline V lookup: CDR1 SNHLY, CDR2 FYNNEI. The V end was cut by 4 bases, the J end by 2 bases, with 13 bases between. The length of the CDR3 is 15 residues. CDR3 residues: CASSVGSGITDTQYF. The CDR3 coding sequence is TGTGCCAGCAGTGTAGGATCTGGGATCACAGATACGCAGTATTTT.

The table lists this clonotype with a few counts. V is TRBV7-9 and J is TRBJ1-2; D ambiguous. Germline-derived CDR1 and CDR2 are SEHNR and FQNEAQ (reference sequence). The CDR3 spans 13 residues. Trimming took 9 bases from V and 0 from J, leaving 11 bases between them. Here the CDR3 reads CASTPSANYGYTF. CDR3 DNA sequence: TGTGCCAGTACCCCTTCAGCTAACTATGGCTACACCTTC.

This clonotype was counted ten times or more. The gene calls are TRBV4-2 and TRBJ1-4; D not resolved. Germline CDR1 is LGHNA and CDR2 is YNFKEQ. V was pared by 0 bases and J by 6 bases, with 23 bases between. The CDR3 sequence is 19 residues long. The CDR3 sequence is CASSQDNLEGSNRYEKLFF. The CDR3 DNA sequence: TGTGCCAGCAGCCAAGATAATTTAGAGGGTTCAAATCGTTATGAAAAACTGTTTTTT.

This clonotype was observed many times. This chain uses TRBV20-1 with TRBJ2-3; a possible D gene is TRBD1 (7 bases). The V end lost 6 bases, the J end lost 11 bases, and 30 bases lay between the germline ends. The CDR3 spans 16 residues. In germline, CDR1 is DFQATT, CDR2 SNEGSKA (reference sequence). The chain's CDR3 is CSANTPGQVTKGGQYF. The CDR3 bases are TGCAGTGCAAATACCCCCGGACAGGTCACAAAGGGGGGGCAGTATTTT.

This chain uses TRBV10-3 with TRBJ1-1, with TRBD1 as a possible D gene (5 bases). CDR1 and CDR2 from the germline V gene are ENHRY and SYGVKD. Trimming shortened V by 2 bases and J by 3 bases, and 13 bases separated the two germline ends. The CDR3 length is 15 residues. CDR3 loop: CAISELSGADTEAFF. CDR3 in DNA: TGTGCCATCAGTGAGCTTTCCGGGGCTGACACTGAAGCTTTCTTT.

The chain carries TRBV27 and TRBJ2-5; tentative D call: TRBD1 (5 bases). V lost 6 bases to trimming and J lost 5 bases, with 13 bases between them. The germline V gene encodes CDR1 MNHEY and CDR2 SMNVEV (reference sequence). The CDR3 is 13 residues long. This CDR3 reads CASRGRDSETQYF. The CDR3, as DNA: TGTGCCAGCAGGGGGCGAGATTCGGAGACCCAGTACTTC.

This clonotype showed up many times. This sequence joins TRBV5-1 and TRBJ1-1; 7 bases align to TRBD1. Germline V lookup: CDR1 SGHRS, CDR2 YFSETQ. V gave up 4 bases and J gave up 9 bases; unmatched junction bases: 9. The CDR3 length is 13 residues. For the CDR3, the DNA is TGCGCCAGCAGCGTGGCCTGGGACAGTCAAGCTTTCTTT. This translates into CASSVAWDSQAFF.

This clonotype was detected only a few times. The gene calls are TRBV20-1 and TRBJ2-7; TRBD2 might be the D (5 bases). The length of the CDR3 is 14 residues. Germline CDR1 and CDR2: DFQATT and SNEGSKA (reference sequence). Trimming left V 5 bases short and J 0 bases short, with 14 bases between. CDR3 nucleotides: TGCAGTGCTGGGCAACTAGGACTCTCCTACGAGCAGTACTTC. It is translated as CSAGQLGLSYEQYF.

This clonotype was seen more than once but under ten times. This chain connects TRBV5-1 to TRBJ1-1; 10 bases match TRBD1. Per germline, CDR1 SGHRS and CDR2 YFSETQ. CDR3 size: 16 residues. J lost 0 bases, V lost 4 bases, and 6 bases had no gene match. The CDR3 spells CASSPGQGLVNTEAFF. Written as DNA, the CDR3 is TGCGCCAGCAGCCCGGGACAGGGGCTGGTGAACACTGAAGCTTTCTTT.

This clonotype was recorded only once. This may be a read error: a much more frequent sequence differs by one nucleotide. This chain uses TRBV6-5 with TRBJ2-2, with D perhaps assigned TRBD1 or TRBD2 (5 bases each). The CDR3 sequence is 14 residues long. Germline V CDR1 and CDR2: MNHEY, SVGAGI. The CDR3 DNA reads TGTGCCAGCAGTTACTCCAAGGGGACCGGGGAGCCGTTTTTT. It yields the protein CASSYSKGTGEPFF.